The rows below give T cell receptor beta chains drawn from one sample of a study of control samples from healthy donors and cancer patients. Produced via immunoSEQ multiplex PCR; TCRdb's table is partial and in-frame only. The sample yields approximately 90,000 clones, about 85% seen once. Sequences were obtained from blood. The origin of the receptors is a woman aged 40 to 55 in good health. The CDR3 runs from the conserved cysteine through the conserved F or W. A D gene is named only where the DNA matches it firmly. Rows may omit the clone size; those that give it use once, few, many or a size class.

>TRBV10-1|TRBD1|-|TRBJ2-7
TGCGCCAGCAGTGAGTCCCCGGACAGGGTCGAGCAGTACTTC
CASSESPDRVEQYF
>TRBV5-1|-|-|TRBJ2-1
TGCGCCAGCAGCTTTGACTCAATAGGATCCGGTGAGCAGTTCTTC
CASSFDSIGSGEQFF
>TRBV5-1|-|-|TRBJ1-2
TGCGCCAGCAGCTCAGGTACTACTGGCTATGGCTACACCTTC
CASSSGTTGYGYTF
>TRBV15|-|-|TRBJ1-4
TGTGCCACCAGCAAACAGGGAACCAGCAATGAAAAACTGTTTTTT
CATSKQGTSNEKLFF
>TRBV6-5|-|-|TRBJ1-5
TGTGCCAGCAGTTACTCCTGGGGAGGGCCCCAGCATTTT
CASSYSWGGPQHF
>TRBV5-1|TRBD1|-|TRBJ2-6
TGCGCCAGCAGCTTAGGACAGGGAGCTGGGGCCAACGTCCTGACTTTC
CASSLGQGAGANVLTF
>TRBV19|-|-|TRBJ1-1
TGTGCCAGTAGTCAAACTCGGTACACTGAAGCTTTCTTT
CASSQTRYTEAFF
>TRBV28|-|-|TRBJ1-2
TGTGCCAGCAGTTCAGGAACGCAATATTATGGCTACACCTTC
CASSSGTQYYGYTF
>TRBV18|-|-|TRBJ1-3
TGTGCCAGCTCACCACCTGTCGGCCGTCAAGGAAACACCATATATTTT
CASSPPVGRQGNTIYF
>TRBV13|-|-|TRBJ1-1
TGTGCCACCTCGACAGGACCGGGGACTGAAGCTTTCTTT
CATSTGPGTEAFF
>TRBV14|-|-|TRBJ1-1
TGTGCCAGCAGCCCAGATATGGACACTGAAGCTTTCTTT
CASSPDMDTEAFF
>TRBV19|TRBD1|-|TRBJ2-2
TGTGCCAGTACCGAAAACAGGGGGGTCTACACCGGGGAGCTGTTTTTT
CASTENRGVYTGELFF
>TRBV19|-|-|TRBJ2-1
TGTGCCAGTAGTATGGGGTGGGACAATGAGCAGTTCTTC
CASSMGWDNEQFF
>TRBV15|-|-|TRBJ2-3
TGTGCCACCAGCAGGTTACGAACTAGCACAGATACGCAGTATTTT
CATSRLRTSTDTQYF
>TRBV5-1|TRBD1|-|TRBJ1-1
TGCGCCAGCAGCGTGGGGACAGGGGGCGCGAACACTGAAGCTTTCTTT
CASSVGTGGANTEAFF
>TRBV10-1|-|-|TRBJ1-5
TGCGCCAGCAGTGAGGGAGGGGCGGTAGGGAATCAGCCCCAGCATTTT
CASSEGGAVGNQPQHF
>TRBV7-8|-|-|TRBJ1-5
TGTGCCAGCAGCCGGAGTATGAAATATAGCAATCAGCCCCAGCATTTT
CASSRSMKYSNQPQHF
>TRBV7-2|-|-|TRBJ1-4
TGTGCCAGCAGCTTAGACAATAATGAAAAACTGTTTTTT
CASSLDNNEKLFF
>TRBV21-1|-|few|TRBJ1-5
TGTGCCAGCAGCGGACAGAGCGAGCCCCAGCATTTT
CASSGQSEPQHF
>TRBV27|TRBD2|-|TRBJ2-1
TGTGCCAGCAGTCCACAACTAGCGGGGGGGCGGAATGAGCAGTTCTTC
CASSPQLAGGRNEQFF
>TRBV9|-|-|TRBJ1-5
TGTGCCAGCGGACCGAGGGGGGATCAGCCCCAGCATTTT
CASGPRGDQPQHF
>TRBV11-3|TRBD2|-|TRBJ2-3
TGTGCCAGCAGCTTGGGGACTAGCGCTAAGACAGATACGCAGTATTTT
CASSLGTSAKTDTQYF
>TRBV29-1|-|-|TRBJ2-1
TGCAGCGGGTTCCCGACCACCCATAATGAGCAGTTCTTC
CSGFPTTHNEQFF
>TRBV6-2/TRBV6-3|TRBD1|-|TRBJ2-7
TGTGCCAGCAACCCTCGACAGGGTAGAGACTACGAGCAGTACTTC
CASNPRQGRDYEQYF
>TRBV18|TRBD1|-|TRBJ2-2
TGTGCCAGCTCACGTAACCGACAGGGGGTTGTCACCGGGGAGCTGTTTTTT
CASSRNRQGVVTGELFF
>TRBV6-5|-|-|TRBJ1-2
TGTGCCAGCAGTTACTCAGGCACCCTTAGCTATGGCTACACCTTC
CASSYSGTLSYGYTF
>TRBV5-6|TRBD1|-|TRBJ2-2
TGTGCCAGCAGCAAAATGGACAGGGACACCGGGGAGCTGTTTTTT
CASSKMDRDTGELFF
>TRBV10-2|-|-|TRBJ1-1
TGCGCCAGCAGCTCTCAGGAGAACACTGAAGCTTTCTTT
CASSSQENTEAFF
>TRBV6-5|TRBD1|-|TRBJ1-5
TGTGCCAGCAGTTACGGACAGGGGGCTTCCAATCAGCCCCAGCATTTT
CASSYGQGASNQPQHF
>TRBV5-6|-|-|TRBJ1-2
TGTGCCAGCAGCTTGGGGCGGAGGACAAACCTATGGGAAGGCTACACCTTC
CASSLGRRTNLWEGYTF
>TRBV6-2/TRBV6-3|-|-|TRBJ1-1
TGTGCCAGCAGTTCCCCGGGACTGTGGAACACTGAAGCTTTCTTT
CASSSPGLWNTEAFF
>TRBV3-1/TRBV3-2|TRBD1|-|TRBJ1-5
TGTGCCAGCAGCGCAGGGGGGCGGTATAATCAGCCCCAGCATTTT
CASSAGGRYNQPQHF
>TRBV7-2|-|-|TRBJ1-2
TGTGCCAGCAGCTCCCCCCTCGCACAAATGGATGGCTACACCTTC
CASSSPLAQMDGYTF
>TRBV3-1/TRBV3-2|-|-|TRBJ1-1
TGTGCCAGCGGCCCGGTGAACACTGAAGCTTTCTTT
CASGPVNTEAFF
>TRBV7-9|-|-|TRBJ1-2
TGTGCCAGCAGCTTAGCTGCCCCAAGGAGCGGGGGCTACACCTTC
CASSLAAPRSGGYTF
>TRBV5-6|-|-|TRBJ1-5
TGTGCCAGCAGCTTGGCGGGGTTTAGCAATCAGCCCCAGCATTTT
CASSLAGFSNQPQHF
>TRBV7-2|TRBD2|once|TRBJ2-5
TGTGCCAGCAGCTTACGGGAGGCTGGGACCCAGTACTTC
CASSLREAGTQYF
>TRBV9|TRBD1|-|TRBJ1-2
TGTGCCAGCAGCGGAAACCGGGACAGGGGGCAAGGCTACACCTTC
CASSGNRDRGQGYTF
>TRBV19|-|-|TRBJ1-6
TGTGCCAGTAGTATGGGCCAGGGCCGTTCACCCCTCCACTTT
CASSMGQGRSPLHF
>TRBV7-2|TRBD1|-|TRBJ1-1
TGTGCCAGCATGAGGGGGCGGGGGAACACTGAAGCTTTCTTT
CASMRGRGNTEAFF
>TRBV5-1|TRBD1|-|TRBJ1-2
TGCGCCAGCAGCGTGACAGGGGGCAACTATGGCTACACCTTC
CASSVTGGNYGYTF
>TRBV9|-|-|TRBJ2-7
TGTGCCAGCAGCCCCGACAGGAACGAGCAGTACTTC
CASSPDRNEQYF
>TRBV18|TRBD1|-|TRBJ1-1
TGTGCCAGCTCACCAGACAGGGCGAACACTGAAGCTTTCTTT
CASSPDRANTEAFF
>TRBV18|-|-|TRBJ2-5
TGTGCCAGCTCACCAGAGGGACAAGAGACCCAGTACTTC
CASSPEGQETQYF
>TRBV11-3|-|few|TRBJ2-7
TGTGCCAGCAGCCTAAGACAGTCTACAAAAAGCTCCTACGAGCAGTACTTC
CASSLRQSTKSSYEQYF
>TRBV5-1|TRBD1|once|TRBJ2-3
TGCGCCAGCAGCTCGGGGACAGGGACCACAGATACGCAGTATTTT
CASSSGTGTTDTQYF
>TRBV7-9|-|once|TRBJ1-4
TGTGCCAGCAGCTGGCTAACGGGGGATGATAATGAAAAACTGTTTTTT
CASSWLTGDDNEKLFF
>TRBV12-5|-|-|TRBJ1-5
TGTGCTAGTGGCTCATCGTTTCAGCCCCAGCATTTT
CASGSSFQPQHF
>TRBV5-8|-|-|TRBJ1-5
TGTGCCAGCAGCTTGTACGAGGGGGGGATTAGCAATCAGCCCCAGCATTTT
CASSLYEGGISNQPQHF
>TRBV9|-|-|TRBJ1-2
TGTGCCAGCAGCGCCCAAACCGCCCAGGGTAGTGGCTACACCTTC
CASSAQTAQGSGYTF
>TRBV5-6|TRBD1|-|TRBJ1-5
TGTGCCAGCAGCGCTTCGACAGGGGGCCTAAATCAGCCCCAGCATTTT
CASSASTGGLNQPQHF
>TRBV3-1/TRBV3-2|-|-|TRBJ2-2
TGTGCCAGCAGCCGACGACAGTACACCGGGGAGCTGTTTTTT
CASSRRQYTGELFF
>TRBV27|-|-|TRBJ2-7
TGTGCCAGCAGTTTATCGAGGGGGAACGAGCAGTACTTC
CASSLSRGNEQYF
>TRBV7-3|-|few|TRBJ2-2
TGTGCCAGCAGCCCCTTTGACGGACGGGCCGGGGAGCTGTTTTTT
CASSPFDGRAGELFF
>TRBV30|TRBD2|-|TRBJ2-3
TGTGCCTGGAGTAACGGGACTAGCGGGGGAGGTGGCACAGATACGCAGTATTTT
CAWSNGTSGGGGTDTQYF
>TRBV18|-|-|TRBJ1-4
TGTGCCAGCGGAGCCCTACAGGGCCGTGATGAAAAACTGTTTTTT
CASGALQGRDEKLFF